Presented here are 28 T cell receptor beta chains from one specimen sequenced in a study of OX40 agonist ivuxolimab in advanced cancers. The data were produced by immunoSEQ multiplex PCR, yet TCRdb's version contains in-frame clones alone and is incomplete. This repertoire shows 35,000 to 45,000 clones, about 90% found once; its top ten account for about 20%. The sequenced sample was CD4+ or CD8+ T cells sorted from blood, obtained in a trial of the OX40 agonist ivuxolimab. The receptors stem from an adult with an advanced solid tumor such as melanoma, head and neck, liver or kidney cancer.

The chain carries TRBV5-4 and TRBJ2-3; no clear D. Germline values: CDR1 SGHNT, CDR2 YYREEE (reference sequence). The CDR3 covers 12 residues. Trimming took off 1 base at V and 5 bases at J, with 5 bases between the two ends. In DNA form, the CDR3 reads TGTGCCAGCAGCTTGTCAAGAGATACGCAGTATTTT. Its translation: CASSLSRDTQYF.

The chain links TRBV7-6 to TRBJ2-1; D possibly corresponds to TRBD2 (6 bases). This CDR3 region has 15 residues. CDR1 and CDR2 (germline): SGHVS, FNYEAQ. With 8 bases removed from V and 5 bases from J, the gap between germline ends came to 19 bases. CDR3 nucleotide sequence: TGTGCCAGCCAGAACAGAGGCGGGGCAAACAATGAGCAGTTCTTC. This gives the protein CASQNRGGANNEQFF. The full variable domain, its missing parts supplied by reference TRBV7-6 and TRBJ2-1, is GAGVSQSPRYKVTKRGQDVALRCDPISGHVSLYWYRQALGQGPEFLTYFNYEAQQDKSGLPNDRFSAERPEGSISTLTIQRTEQRDSAMYRCASQNRGGANNEQFFGPGTRLTVL.

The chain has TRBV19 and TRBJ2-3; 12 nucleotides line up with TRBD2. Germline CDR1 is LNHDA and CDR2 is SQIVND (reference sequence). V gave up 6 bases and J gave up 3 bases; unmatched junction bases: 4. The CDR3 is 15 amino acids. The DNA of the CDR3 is TGTGCCAGTAGCCCTACTAGCGGGGGGACAGATACGCAGTATTTT. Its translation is CASSPTSGGTDTQYF.

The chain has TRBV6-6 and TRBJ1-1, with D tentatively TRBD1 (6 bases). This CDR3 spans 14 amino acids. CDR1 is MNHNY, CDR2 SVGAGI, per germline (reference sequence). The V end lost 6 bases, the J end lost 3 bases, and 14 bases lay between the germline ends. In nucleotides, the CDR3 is TGTGCCAGCAGCCTTGGGGAGGGGGACACTGAAGCTTTCTTT. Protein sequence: CASSLGEGDTEAFF.

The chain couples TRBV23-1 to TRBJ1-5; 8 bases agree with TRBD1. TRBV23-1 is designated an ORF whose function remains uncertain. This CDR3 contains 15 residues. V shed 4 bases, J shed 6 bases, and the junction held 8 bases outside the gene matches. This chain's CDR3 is CASSRLTGGGQPQHF. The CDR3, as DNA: TGCGCCAGCAGTCGCCTTACAGGGGGGGGTCAGCCCCAGCATTTT.

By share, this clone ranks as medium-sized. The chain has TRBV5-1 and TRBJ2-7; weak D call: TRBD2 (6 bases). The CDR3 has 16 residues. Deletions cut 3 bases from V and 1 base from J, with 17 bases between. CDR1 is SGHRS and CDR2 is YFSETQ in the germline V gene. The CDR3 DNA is TGCGCCAGCAGCTCCGGTGTGGGGGGTTGGTCCTACGAGCAGTACTTC. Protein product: CASSSGVGGWSYEQYF. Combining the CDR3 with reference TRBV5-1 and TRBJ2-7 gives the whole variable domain KAGVTQTPRYLIKTRGQQVTLSCSPISGHRSVSWYQQTPGQGLQFLFEYFSETQRNKGNFPGRFSGRQFSNSRSEMNVSTLELGDSALYLCASSSGVGGWSYEQYFGPGTRLTVT.

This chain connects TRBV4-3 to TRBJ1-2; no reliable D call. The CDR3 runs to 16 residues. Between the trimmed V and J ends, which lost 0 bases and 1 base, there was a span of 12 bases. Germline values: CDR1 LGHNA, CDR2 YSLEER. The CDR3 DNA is TGCGCCAGCAGCCAAGATTGGGCAGATTTTAACTATGGCTACACCTTC. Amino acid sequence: CASSQDWADFNYGYTF.

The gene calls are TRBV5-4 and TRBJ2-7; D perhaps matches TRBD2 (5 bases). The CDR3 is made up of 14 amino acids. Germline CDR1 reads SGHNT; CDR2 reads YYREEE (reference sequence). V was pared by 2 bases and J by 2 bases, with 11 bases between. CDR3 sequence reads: CASSFGASPYEQYF. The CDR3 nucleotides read TGTGCCAGCAGCTTCGGAGCTAGCCCCTACGAGCAGTACTTC.

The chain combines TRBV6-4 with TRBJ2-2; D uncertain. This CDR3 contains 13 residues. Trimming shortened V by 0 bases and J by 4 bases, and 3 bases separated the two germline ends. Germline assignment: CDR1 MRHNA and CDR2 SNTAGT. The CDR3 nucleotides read TGTGCCAGCAGTGACTCGGGCACCGGGGAGCTGTTTTTT. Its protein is CASSDSGTGELFF.

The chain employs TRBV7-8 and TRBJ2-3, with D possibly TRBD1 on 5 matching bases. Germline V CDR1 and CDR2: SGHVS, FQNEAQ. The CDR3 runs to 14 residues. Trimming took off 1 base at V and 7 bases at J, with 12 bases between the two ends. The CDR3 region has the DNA TGTGCCAGCAGCTTAGACTTGACAGAGAATACGCAGTATTTT. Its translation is CASSLDLTENTQYF.

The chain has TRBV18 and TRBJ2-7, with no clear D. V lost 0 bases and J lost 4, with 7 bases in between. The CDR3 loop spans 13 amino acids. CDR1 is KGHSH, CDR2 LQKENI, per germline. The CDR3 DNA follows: TGTGCCAGCTCACCACCGAGATCTTACGAGCAGTACTTC. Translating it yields CASSPPRSYEQYF.

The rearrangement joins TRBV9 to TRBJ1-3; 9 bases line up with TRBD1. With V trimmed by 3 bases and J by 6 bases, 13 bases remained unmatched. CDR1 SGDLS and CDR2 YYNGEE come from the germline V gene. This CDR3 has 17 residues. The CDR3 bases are TGTGCCAGCAGCGCCTTCCCCCGGGACAGGGCGTTAAACACCATATATTTT. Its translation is CASSAFPRDRALNTIYF.

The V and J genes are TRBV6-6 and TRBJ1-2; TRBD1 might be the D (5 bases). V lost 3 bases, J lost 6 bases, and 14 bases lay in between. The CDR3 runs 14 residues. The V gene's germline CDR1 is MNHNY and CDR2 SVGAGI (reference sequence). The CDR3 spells CASSYSQGADGYTF. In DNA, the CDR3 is TGTGCCAGCAGTTATTCCCAGGGAGCGGATGGCTACACCTTC.

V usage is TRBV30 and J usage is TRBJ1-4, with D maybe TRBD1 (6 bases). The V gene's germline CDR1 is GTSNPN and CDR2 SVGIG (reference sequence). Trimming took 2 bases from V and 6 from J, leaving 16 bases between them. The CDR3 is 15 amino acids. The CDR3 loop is CAWSTTQGKDEKLFF. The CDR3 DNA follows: TGTGCCTGGAGTACAACACAGGGCAAGGATGAAAAACTGTTTTTT.

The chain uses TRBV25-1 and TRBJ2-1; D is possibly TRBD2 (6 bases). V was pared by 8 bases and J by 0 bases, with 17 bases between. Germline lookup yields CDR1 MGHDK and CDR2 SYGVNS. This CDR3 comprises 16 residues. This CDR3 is CASVLSGGNSYNEQFF. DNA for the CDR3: TGTGCCAGCGTCTTGAGTGGGGGGAACTCCTACAATGAGCAGTTCTTC.

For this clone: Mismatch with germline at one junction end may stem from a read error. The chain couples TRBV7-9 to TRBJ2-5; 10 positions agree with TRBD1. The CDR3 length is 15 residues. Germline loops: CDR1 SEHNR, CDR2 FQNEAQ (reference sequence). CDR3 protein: CASSVAGTGEETQYF. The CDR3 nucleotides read TGTGCCAGCAGCGTAGCCGGGACAGGGGAAGAGACCCAGTACTTC.

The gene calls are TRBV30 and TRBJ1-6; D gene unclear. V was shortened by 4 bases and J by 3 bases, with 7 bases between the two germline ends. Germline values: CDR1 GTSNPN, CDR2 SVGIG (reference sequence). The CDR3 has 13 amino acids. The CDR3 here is CAWTWDYNSPLHF. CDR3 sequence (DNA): TGTGCCTGGACTTGGGACTATAATTCACCCCTCCACTTT.

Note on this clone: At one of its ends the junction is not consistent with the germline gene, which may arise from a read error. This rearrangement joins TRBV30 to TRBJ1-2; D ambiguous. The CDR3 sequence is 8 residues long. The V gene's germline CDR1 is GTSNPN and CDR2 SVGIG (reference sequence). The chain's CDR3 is CAWSHRAF. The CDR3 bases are TGTGCCTGGAGTCACCGCGCCTTC.

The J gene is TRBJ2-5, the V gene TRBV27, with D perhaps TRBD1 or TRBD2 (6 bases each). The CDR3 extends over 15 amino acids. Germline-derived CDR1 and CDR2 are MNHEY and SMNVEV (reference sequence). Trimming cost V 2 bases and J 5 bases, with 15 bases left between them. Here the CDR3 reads CASSLVRGLVETQYF. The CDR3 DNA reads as TGTGCCAGCAGTTTAGTTCGGGGGCTCGTTGAGACCCAGTACTTC.

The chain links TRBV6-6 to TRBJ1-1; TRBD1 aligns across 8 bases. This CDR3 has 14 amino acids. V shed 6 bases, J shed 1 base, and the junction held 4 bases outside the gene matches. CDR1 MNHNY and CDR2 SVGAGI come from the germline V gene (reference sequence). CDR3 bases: TGTGCCAGCAGCCTGACAGGGGCGAACACTGAAGCTTTCTTT. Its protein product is CASSLTGANTEAFF.

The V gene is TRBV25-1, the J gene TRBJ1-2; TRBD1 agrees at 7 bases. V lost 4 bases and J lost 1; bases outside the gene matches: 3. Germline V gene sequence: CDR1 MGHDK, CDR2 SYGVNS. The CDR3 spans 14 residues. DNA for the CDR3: TGTGCCAGCAGTGGGGACAGTCTTAACTATGGCTACACCTTC. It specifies CASSGDSLNYGYTF.

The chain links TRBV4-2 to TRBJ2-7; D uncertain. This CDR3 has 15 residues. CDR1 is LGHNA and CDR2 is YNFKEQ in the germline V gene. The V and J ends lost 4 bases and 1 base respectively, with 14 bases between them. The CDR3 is CASSLELGQSYEQYF. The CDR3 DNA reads TGTGCCAGCAGCCTAGAACTGGGTCAGTCCTACGAGCAGTACTTC.

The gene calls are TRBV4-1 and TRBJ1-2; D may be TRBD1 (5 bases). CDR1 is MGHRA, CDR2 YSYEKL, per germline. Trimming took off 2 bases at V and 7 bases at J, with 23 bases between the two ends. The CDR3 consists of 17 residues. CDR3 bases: TGCGCCAGCAGCCAAAAAGAGGGACGGCTAAGTTTAGGTGGCTACACCTTC. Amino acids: CASSQKEGRLSLGGYTF.

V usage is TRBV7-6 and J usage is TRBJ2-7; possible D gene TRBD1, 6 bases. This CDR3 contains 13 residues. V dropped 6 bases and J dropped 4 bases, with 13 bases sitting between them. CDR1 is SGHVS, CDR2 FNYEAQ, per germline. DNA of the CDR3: TGTGCCAGCAGACAGGGCGAAGGGTACGAGCAGTACTTC. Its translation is CASRQGEGYEQYF.

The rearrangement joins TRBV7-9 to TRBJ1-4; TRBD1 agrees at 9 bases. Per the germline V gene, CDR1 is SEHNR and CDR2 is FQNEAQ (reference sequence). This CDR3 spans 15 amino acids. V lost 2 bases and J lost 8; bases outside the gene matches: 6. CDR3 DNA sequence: TGTGCCAGCAGCTTAAAGGGACAGGGTTCGGAAAAACTGTTTTTT. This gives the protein CASSLKGQGSEKLFF.

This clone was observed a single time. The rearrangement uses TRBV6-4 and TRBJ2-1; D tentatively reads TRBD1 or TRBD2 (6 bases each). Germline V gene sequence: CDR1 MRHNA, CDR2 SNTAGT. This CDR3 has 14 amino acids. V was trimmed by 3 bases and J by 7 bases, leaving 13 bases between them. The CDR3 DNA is TGTGCCAGCAGTGAATTAGGGGGGAGGAATGAGCAGTTCTTC. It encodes CASSELGGRNEQFF.

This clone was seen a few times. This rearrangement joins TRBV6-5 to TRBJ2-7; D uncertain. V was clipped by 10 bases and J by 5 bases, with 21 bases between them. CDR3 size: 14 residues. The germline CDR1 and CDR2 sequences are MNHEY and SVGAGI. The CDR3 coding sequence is TGTGCCACTGCATTAAACCCCGACGTCCACGAGCAGTACTTC. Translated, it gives CATALNPDVHEQYF.

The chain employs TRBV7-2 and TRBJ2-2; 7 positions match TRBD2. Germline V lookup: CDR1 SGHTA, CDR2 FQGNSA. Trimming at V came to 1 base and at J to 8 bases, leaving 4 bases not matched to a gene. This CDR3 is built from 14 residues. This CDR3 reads CASSLDQRGGELFF. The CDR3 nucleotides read TGTGCCAGCAGCTTAGACCAGCGGGGAGGGGAGCTGTTTTTT.